One and the same sample provided the 25 T cell receptor beta chains below, sequenced in a study of T cells in Graves' hyperthyroidism and ophthalmopathy. TCR beta CDR3 sequences were amplified from RNA transcripts. RT-PCR in the first round (using the HTBI primer set) targeted the TCR CDR3. In TCRdb, the multiplex PCR reads were re-called with MiXCR into one record per CDR3 protein. Seen here are over 200,000 distinct CDR3 sequences, roughly 15% observed once, and the top ten hold 13%. The specimen was blood. These receptors all stem from a woman between 40 and 55 years old with Graves' hyperthyroidism that later progressed to Graves' ophthalmopathy.

The table lists this clonotype with many counts. The chain uses TRBV6-5 and TRBJ1-6; 11 bases fit TRBD1. The CDR3 spans 15 residues. The germline V gene encodes CDR1 MNHEY and CDR2 SVGAGI. Trimming at V came to 0 bases and at J to 14 bases, leaving 6 bases not matched to a gene. The CDR3 protein is CASSYSGTGGVSLHF. CDR3 DNA: TGTGCCAGCAGTTACTCTGGGACAGGGGGTGTTTCCCTCCACTTT.

This clonotype came up many times. The chain has TRBV7-3 and TRBJ1-6, with 10 bases fitting TRBD1. The length of the CDR3 is 15 residues. V trimming: 5 bases; J trimming: 7 bases; junction bases outside the gene matches: 5. CDR1 and CDR2 (germline): SGHTA, FQGTGA. In DNA form, the CDR3 reads TGTGCCAGCAGCAGGGGGACAGGGGAAAATTCACCCCTCCACTTT. This sequence encodes CASSRGTGENSPLHF.

This clonotype has a handful of counts. The chain links TRBV19 to TRBJ1-1, with D uncertain. The length of the CDR3 is 15 residues. Trimming cost V 2 bases and J 1 base, with 11 bases left between them. Germline lookup yields CDR1 LNHDA and CDR2 SQIVND (reference sequence). CDR3 coding DNA: TGTGCCAGTAGTATACGCTCAGTGCGGAACACTGAAGCTTTCTTT. Encoded protein: CASSIRSVRNTEAFF.

This clonotype was found many times. The chain has TRBV14 and TRBJ2-5; the D is unclear. Germline CDR1 and CDR2: SGHDN and FVKESK. The V and J ends lost 0 bases and 4 bases respectively, with 6 bases between them. The CDR3 is made up of 13 amino acids. Written as DNA, the CDR3 is TGTGCCAGCAGCCAAGATTGGGCAGAGACCCAGTACTTC. As protein: CASSQDWAETQYF.

This sequence joins TRBV11-2 and TRBJ2-1; D call uncertain. Germline CDR1 SGHAT, CDR2 FQNNGV. This CDR3 has 15 amino acids. Deletions cut 1 base from V and 4 bases from J, with 11 bases between. The CDR3 nucleotides are TGTGCCAGCAGCTTAGGCGGCGGATTTTACAATGAGCAGTTCTTC. It codes for CASSLGGGFYNEQFF.

This clonotype occurred many times. The gene calls are TRBV10-3 and TRBJ2-3, with 9 bases that match TRBD2. The germline V gene encodes CDR1 ENHRY and CDR2 SYGVKD. Unmatched junction bases numbered 12, after V lost 4 bases and J lost 4 bases. The CDR3 runs to 17 residues. The CDR3 coding sequence is TGTGCCATCAGTGGCCATGCGCGGGAGGGCCGTGCAGATACGCAGTATTTT. As protein: CAISGHAREGRADTQYF.

V and J are TRBV14 and TRBJ1-6; perhaps TRBD1 as D (6 bases). With 4 bases removed from V and 7 bases from J, the gap between germline ends came to 14 bases. This CDR3 comprises 15 residues. Germline assignment: CDR1 SGHDN and CDR2 FVKESK. CDR3 protein: CASSLRAGENSPLHF. The CDR3 DNA is TGTGCCAGCAGCCTCCGGGCAGGGGAAAATTCACCCCTCCACTTT.

The chain employs TRBV6-1 and TRBJ2-3, with a weak D call TRBD2 (5 bases). V lost 9 bases to trimming and J lost 2 bases, with 15 bases between them. The CDR3 sequence is 14 residues long. Germline V lookup: CDR1 MNHNS, CDR2 SASEGT. The CDR3 nucleotides are TGTGCCAGTGAGAGTGGGAGTAACACAGATACGCAGTATTTT. As protein: CASESGSNTDTQYF.

Only a few counts were recorded for this clonotype. V is TRBV24-1 and J is TRBJ2-7, with D maybe TRBD1 (6 bases). V lost 4 bases and J 4 bases, leaving 13 bases between the germline ends. The CDR3 sequence is 14 residues long. CDR1 and CDR2 (germline): KGHDR, SFDVKD. Here the CDR3 DNA reads TGTGCCACCAGTGAATCGGAACAGGGTTACGAGCAGTACTTC. It specifies CATSESEQGYEQYF.

This clonotype was recorded at least ten times. The genes are TRBV3-1 and TRBJ2-7; 12 bases line up with TRBD2. In germline, CDR1 is LGHDT, CDR2 YNNKEL (reference sequence). The CDR3 runs 15 residues. With V trimmed by 1 base and J by 2 bases, 0 bases remained unmatched. The CDR3 region has the DNA TGTGCCAGCAGCCAAGGACTAGCGGGAGCCTACGAGCAGTACTTC. This sequence encodes CASSQGLAGAYEQYF.

This chain links TRBV2 with TRBJ2-1; D is possibly TRBD2 (5 bases). Germline V gives CDR1 SNHLY, CDR2 FYNNEI. The CDR3 contains 16 residues. Trimming removed 5 bases from V and 0 bases from J, with 14 bases in between. The CDR3: CASSPGERSSYNEQFF. The DNA for the CDR3 is TGTGCCAGCAGTCCCGGGGAGCGGAGCTCCTACAATGAGCAGTTCTTC.

Ten or more counts support this clonotype. The chain has TRBV7-2 and TRBJ1-6, with 9 positions matching TRBD1. Germline CDR1 is SGHTA and CDR2 is FQGNSA. The CDR3 contains 14 residues. Trimming took 5 bases from V and 8 from J; bases not matched to a gene: 4. The CDR3 spells CASSAGQGYSPLHF. In DNA form, the CDR3 reads TGTGCCAGCAGCGCCGGACAGGGGTATTCACCCCTCCACTTT. Using reference TRBV7-2 and TRBJ1-6 for the parts outside the CDR3, the full variable domain is GAGVSQSPSNKVTEKGKDVELRCDPISGHTALYWYRQSLGQGLEFLIYFQGNSAPDKSGLPSDRFSAERTGGSVSTLTIQRTQQEDSAVYLCASSAGQGYSPLHFGNGTRLTVT.

The CDR3 nucleotides are TGTGCCAGCAGCTACGCGCCGGGACAGGCCAACAATGAGCAGTTCTTC. It codes for CASSYAPGQANNEQFF. This chain links TRBV11-2 with TRBJ2-1, with 8 bases aligning to TRBD1. After removal of 4 bases from V and 5 bases from J, the junction contained 10 bases not matched to a gene. From germline, CDR1 is SGHAT and CDR2 FQNNGV. The CDR3 contains 16 residues.

This clonotype was seen many times. The gene calls are TRBV4-2 and TRBJ2-7; D is perhaps TRBD1 (5 bases). V was pared by 6 bases and J by 3 bases, with 12 bases between. CDR1 is LGHNA and CDR2 is YNFKEQ in the germline V gene. The CDR3 consists of 13 residues. CDR3 region: CASSTNQGYEQYF. The CDR3 nucleotides read TGTGCCAGCAGTACAAACCAGGGCTACGAGCAGTACTTC.

This clonotype came up a few times. This chain uses TRBV6-1 with TRBJ1-1; TRBD1 might be the D (5 bases). V was cut by 6 bases and J by 8 bases, with 13 bases left in between. This CDR3 contains 12 residues. Germline V gives CDR1 MNHNS, CDR2 SASEGT. CDR3 DNA sequence: TGTGCCAGCAGCCGCCCGGGGGGGGAAGCTTTCTTT. Its protein product is CASSRPGGEAFF.

In this sample, this clonotype turned up a few times. The chain couples TRBV27 to TRBJ1-2; TRBD1 is a possible D gene (5 bases). This CDR3 has 14 residues. V lost 5 bases to trimming and J lost 4 bases, with 14 bases between them. Germline-derived CDR1 and CDR2 are MNHEY and SMNVEV (reference sequence). CDR3 in DNA: TGTGCCAGCAGTCCCCTCGACAGTACCTATGGCTACACCTTC. Encoded protein: CASSPLDSTYGYTF.

This clonotype was detected many times. V is TRBV19 and J is TRBJ2-1; 12 nucleotides agree with TRBD2. This CDR3 is 14 amino acids long. Trimming took 9 bases from V and 10 from J; bases not matched to a gene: 10. Looked up from germline, CDR1 is LNHDA and CDR2 is SQIVND (reference sequence). CDR3 protein: CASAVGLAGPEQFF. CDR3 bases: TGTGCCAGCGCGGTCGGACTAGCGGGGCCGGAGCAGTTCTTC.

In this sample, this clonotype turned up many times. This chain joins TRBV28 and TRBJ2-1; 16 nucleotides match TRBD2. V trimming: 6 bases; J trimming: 9 bases; junction bases outside the gene matches: 14. Germline values: CDR1 MDHEN, CDR2 SYDVKM. The CDR3 covers 18 residues. CDR3 DNA sequence: TGTGCCAGCAGGCCTCGGACCGGGACTAGCGGGAGGGATGTTGAGCAGTTCTTC. Protein: CASRPRTGTSGRDVEQFF. Together with reference TRBV28 and TRBJ2-1, the CDR3 gives the full variable domain: DVKVTQSSRYLVKRTGEKVFLECVQDMDHENMFWYRQDPGLGLRLIYFSYDVKMKEKGDIPEGYSVSREKKERFSLILESASTNQTSMYLCASRPRTGTSGRDVEQFFGPGTRLTVL.

This clonotype has a handful of counts. The chain employs TRBV7-9 and TRBJ1-6; 7 bases are a match to TRBD1. Germline CDR1 and CDR2: SEHNR and FQNEAQ (reference sequence). This CDR3 is built from 14 residues. V lost 5 bases and J lost 15; bases outside the gene matches: 13. CDR3 coding DNA: TGTGCCAGCAGCGCAGGGGGAACAAGGCGGGACCTCCACTTT. It translates to CASSAGGTRRDLHF.

Comment on this clonotype: Possible read error: a much larger clone is one base away. The chain employs TRBV11-2 and TRBJ1-2, with D tentatively TRBD1 (6 bases). Trimming left V 5 bases short and J 0 bases short, with 19 bases between. The CDR3 runs to 17 residues. Germline assignment: CDR1 SGHAT and CDR2 FQNNGV. CDR3 DNA sequence: TGTGCCAGCAGCCAGAACCGGGGGCCAGCGGCTAACTATGGCTACACCTTC. It specifies CASSQNRGPAANYGYTF.

In this sample, this clonotype turned up many times. The chain joins TRBV28 to TRBJ2-3; D gene unclear. The CDR3 has 14 residues. The V end was cut by 5 bases, the J end by 3 bases, with 12 bases between. Germline V gene data show CDR1 as MDHEN and CDR2 as SYDVKM. The CDR3 nucleotides are TGTGCCAGCAGTACGAGCGTCCCTACAGATACGCAGTATTTT. Its translation is CASSTSVPTDTQYF.

Ten or more counts support this clonotype. The rearrangement joins TRBV6-5 to TRBJ2-1; no definite D call. The CDR3 extends over 15 amino acids. V was cut by 0 bases and J by 7 bases, with 13 bases left in between. Germline CDR1 is MNHEY and CDR2 is SVGAGI. CDR3 DNA: TGTGCCAGCAGTTACTCAGTTTATATCGGGAATGAGCAGTTCTTC. Translation: CASSYSVYIGNEQFF.

This clonotype was recorded many times. The chain joins TRBV28 to TRBJ2-7; perhaps TRBD2 as D (6 bases). Germline V CDR1 and CDR2: MDHEN, SYDVKM. The CDR3 contains 16 residues. With 5 bases removed from V and 2 bases from J, the gap between germline ends came to 19 bases. The chain's CDR3 is CASSSLSGSDPYEQYF. In nucleotides, the CDR3 is TGTGCCAGCAGTAGCCTGAGCGGGTCGGATCCCTACGAGCAGTACTTC.

This chain connects TRBV20-1 to TRBJ2-1; D may be TRBD1 (5 bases). This CDR3 has 13 residues. Germline values: CDR1 DFQATT, CDR2 SNEGSKA (reference sequence). Trimming pared 3 bases from V and 9 bases from J, leaving 15 bases between. CDR3 nucleotides: TGCAGTGCTAGTGGGGCGTTAGAAGGTGAGCAGTTCTTC. This encodes CSASGALEGEQFF.

On this clonotype: A read error is likely, as this CDR3 ends without the conserved phenylalanine or tryptophan. The chain joins TRBV20-1 to TRBJ2-1; a weak D match, TRBD1 (5 bases). The germline V gene encodes CDR1 DFQATT and CDR2 SNEGSKA (reference sequence). CDR3 size: 13 residues. Trimming took 2 bases from V and 10 from J, leaving 15 bases between them. This chain's CDR3 is CSARNPGSYEQFL. The CDR3 coding sequence is TGCAGTGCTAGAAATCCAGGGTCCTACGAGCAGTTCTTG.